The 32 T cell receptor beta chains below come from one sample, sequenced in a study of blood T cell repertoires in COVID-19. Profiled with immunoSEQ multiplex PCR; TCRdb holds only in-frame clones, not every one. The sample records tens of thousands of clones, around 72% being singletons. Sequencing used peripheral blood. Source of these receptors: an older man with COVID-19, enrolled during active disease.

The rearrangement joins TRBV5-6 to TRBJ2-7; no definite D call. CDR3 size: 14 residues. Germline V lookup: CDR1 SGHDT, CDR2 YYEEEE. V gave up 0 bases and J gave up 5 bases, with 12 bases separating them. CDR3 in DNA: TGTGCCAGCAGCTTGGCCGATCCTGAGCACGAGCAGTACTTC. Translated, it gives CASSLADPEHEQYF. The variable domain in full, completed from reference TRBV5-6 and TRBJ2-7, reads DAGVTQSPTHLIKTRGQQVTLRCSPKSGHDTVSWYQQALGQGPQFIFQYYEEEERQRGNFPDRFSGHQFPNYSSELNVNALLLGDSALYLCASSLADPEHEQYFGPGTRLTVT.

The rearrangement joins TRBV19 to TRBJ2-7; 7 bases agree with TRBD1. V trimming: 2 bases; J trimming: 2 bases; junction bases outside the gene matches: 6. CDR3 length: 15 residues. CDR1 and CDR2 (germline): LNHDA, SQIVND (reference sequence). The CDR3 region is CASSIRDSTPYEQYF. The CDR3 nucleotides are TGTGCCAGTAGTATAAGGGACAGTACCCCCTACGAGCAGTACTTC. Combining the CDR3 with reference TRBV19 and TRBJ2-7 gives the whole variable domain DGGITQSPKYLFRKEGQNVTLSCEQNLNHDAMYWYRQDPGQGLRLIYYSQIVNDFQKGDIAEGYSVSREKKESFPLTVTSAQKNPTAFYLCASSIRDSTPYEQYFGPGTRLTVT.

V gene TRBV7-3 combines with J gene TRBJ2-3; TRBD2 is a possible D gene (6 bases). Trimming removed 2 bases from V and 1 base from J, with 10 bases in between. The CDR3 is 15 amino acids. Germline V CDR1 and CDR2: SGHTA, FQGTGA. The DNA of the CDR3 is TGTGCCAGCAGCTTAGACGGGAGAGGCACAGATACGCAGTATTTT. Encoded protein: CASSLDGRGTDTQYF.

V usage is TRBV11-1 and J usage is TRBJ2-2; 7 bases align to TRBD1. The CDR3 is made up of 15 amino acids. Germline trimming cut 6 bases from V and 5 bases from J; bases unmatched to any gene: 9. In germline, CDR1 is SGHAT, CDR2 FQDESV (reference sequence). The CDR3 sequence: CASRPDRDYTGELFF. As DNA, the CDR3 is TGTGCCAGCAGGCCTGACAGGGATTATACCGGGGAGCTGTTTTTT.

This clone was seen many times. This chain joins TRBV27 and TRBJ2-7, with TRBD1 identical over 8 bases. Unmatched junction bases numbered 6, after V lost 2 bases and J lost 6 bases. Germline values: CDR1 MNHEY, CDR2 SMNVEV (reference sequence). This CDR3 is 14 amino acids long. The CDR3 coding sequence is TGTGCCAGCAGTTTAATGACAGGGGCCGGCGAGCAGTACTTC. Translating gives CASSLMTGAGEQYF.

The chain is built from TRBV6-6 and TRBJ2-7; 9 bases are a match to TRBD1. Germline CDR1 is MNHNY and CDR2 is SVGAGI (reference sequence). Losses at the gene ends were 6 bases for V and 4 bases for J; bases not matched to a gene: 13. The CDR3 has 16 amino acids. CDR3 loop: CASSQLPGQGTYEQYF. The CDR3 DNA follows: TGTGCCAGCAGCCAACTTCCGGGACAGGGAACTTACGAGCAGTACTTC.

V gene TRBV11-3 combines with J gene TRBJ2-5; 10 bases align to TRBD2. V lost 3 bases, J lost 2 bases, and 3 bases stayed unmatched. The CDR3 runs to 15 residues. The germline V gene encodes CDR1 SGHNT and CDR2 YENEEA. The CDR3 here is CASSFPTSGQETQYF. The CDR3 region has the DNA TGTGCCAGCAGCTTCCCGACTAGCGGGCAAGAGACCCAGTACTTC.

The V gene is TRBV28, the J gene TRBJ1-1, with D perhaps matching TRBD1 (6 bases). CDR3 length: 15 residues. CDR1 and CDR2 from the germline V gene are MDHEN and SYDVKM. V lost 8 bases and J 1 base, leaving 17 bases between the germline ends. In DNA form, the CDR3 reads TGTGCCAGCTTTGGGGGCGAGGAATGGAACACTGAAGCTTTCTTT. It codes for CASFGGEEWNTEAFF. The full variable domain, in which reference TRBV28 and TRBJ1-1 provide the parts outside the CDR3, is DVKVTQSSRYLVKRTGEKVFLECVQDMDHENMFWYRQDPGLGLRLIYFSYDVKMKEKGDIPEGYSVSREKKERFSLILESASTNQTSMYLCASFGGEEWNTEAFFGQGTRLTVV.

V usage is TRBV7-6 and J usage is TRBJ2-1; D is unclear. Germline CDR1 is SGHVS and CDR2 is FNYEAQ. Trimming pared 5 bases from V and 5 bases from J, leaving 10 bases between. The CDR3 extends over 13 amino acids. Here the CDR3 DNA reads TGTGCCAGCAGCGCGAGGCTAGACAATGAGCAGTTCTTC. The encoded protein is CASSARLDNEQFF.

This clone showed up just once. This chain links TRBV9 with TRBJ1-5; 7 nucleotides agree with TRBD1. The germline V gene encodes CDR1 SGDLS and CDR2 YYNGEE. V trimming: 3 bases; J trimming: 5 bases; junction bases outside the gene matches: 11. The CDR3 is made up of 16 amino acids. The CDR3 reads CASSESAGTAYQPQHF. CDR3 coding DNA: TGTGCCAGCAGCGAATCAGCCGGGACAGCCTATCAGCCCCAGCATTTT.

This clone was detected once. This rearrangement joins TRBV19 to TRBJ2-3; 9 positions agree with TRBD1. CDR3 size: 17 residues. The junction had 11 bases not matched to a gene; V was cut back by 5 bases and J by 2 bases. The germline gives CDR1 LNHDA, CDR2 SQIVND (reference sequence). CDR3 loop: CASSPRGGQGATDTQYF. The CDR3 DNA is TGTGCCAGTAGTCCGAGGGGGGGACAGGGCGCCACAGATACGCAGTATTTT.

The rearrangement links TRBV5-1 to TRBJ1-2; D possibly corresponds to TRBD1 (5 bases). Germline CDR1 SGHRS, CDR2 YFSETQ. This CDR3 contains 15 residues. The ends were cut back, 0 bases at V and 5 bases at J, with 14 bases in the middle. In DNA, the CDR3 is TGCGCCAGCAGCTTGGATCCGGGGGGAAATTATGGCTACACCTTC. Translating gives CASSLDPGGNYGYTF.

The chain recombines TRBV18 with TRBJ1-5; perhaps TRBD1 as D (5 bases). Germline CDR1 KGHSH, CDR2 LQKENI. Trimming took 5 bases from V and 8 from J, leaving 10 bases between them. The CDR3 sequence is 12 residues long. The CDR3: CASSVRGEPQHF. In DNA, the CDR3 is TGTGCCAGCTCAGTTCGGGGGGAGCCCCAGCATTTT. Together with reference TRBV18 and TRBJ1-5, the CDR3 gives the full variable domain: NAGVMQNPRHLVRRRGQEARLRCSPMKGHSHVYWYRQLPEEGLKFMVYLQKENIIDESGMPKERFSAEFPKEGPSILRIQQVVRGDSAAYFCASSVRGEPQHFGDGTRLSIL.

This chain connects TRBV5-1 to TRBJ2-1; 8 bases are shared with TRBD1. After removal of 0 bases from V and 12 bases from J, the junction contained 8 bases not matched to a gene. The V gene's germline CDR1 is SGHRS and CDR2 YFSETQ. CDR3 length equals 14 residues. CDR3 coding DNA: TGCGCCAGCAGCTTGGGTACAGGGGGTGTATGGCAGTTCTTC. The encoded protein is CASSLGTGGVWQFF.

The count of this clone is one. J is TRBJ2-3 and V is TRBV5-4; possibly TRBD2 for D (7 bases). The CDR3 extends over 15 amino acids. With 4 bases removed from V and 2 bases from J, the gap between germline ends came to 14 bases. In germline, CDR1 is SGHNT, CDR2 YYREEE (reference sequence). In DNA form, the CDR3 reads TGTGCCAGCAGCCTCGGGGGGCGCGACACAGATACGCAGTATTTT. As protein: CASSLGGRDTDTQYF.

This sequence joins TRBV6-5 and TRBJ2-3; no clear D gene. From germline, CDR1 is MNHEY and CDR2 SVGAGI. There are 14 residues in the CDR3. The ends were cut back, 2 bases at V and 0 bases at J, with 6 bases in the middle. CDR3 DNA: TGTGCCAGCAGTTACGGTAGAAGCACAGATACGCAGTATTTT. Its protein product is CASSYGRSTDTQYF.

As DNA, the CDR3 is TGTGCCAGCAGTTTAGCCGGGACTTCCTTTGGAGATACGCAGTATTTT. Amino acid sequence: CASSLAGTSFGDTQYF. The chain recombines TRBV27 with TRBJ2-3; perhaps TRBD2 as D (6 bases). V dropped 2 bases and J dropped 5 bases, with 17 bases sitting between them. The CDR3 is made up of 16 amino acids. Germline V gene lookup returns CDR1 MNHEY and CDR2 SMNVEV (reference sequence).

The CDR3 nucleotides are TGTGCCAGCAGCTTCGGGGGGAAGGGCGAAAAACTGTTTTTT. Its protein is CASSFGGKGEKLFF. J is TRBJ1-4 and V is TRBV7-2; TRBD1 is a possible D gene (5 bases). V was cut by 3 bases and J by 8 bases, with 13 bases left in between. Germline V gives CDR1 SGHTA, CDR2 FQGNSA. The CDR3 contains 14 residues.

This sequence joins TRBV11-2 and TRBJ2-7; 10 bases match TRBD1. Germline V lookup: CDR1 SGHAT, CDR2 FQNNGV. J gave up 3 bases and V 5 bases, and 7 bases lay outside the gene matches. This CDR3 has 15 residues. The CDR3 region is CASSKLTGGSYEQYF. The CDR3 DNA follows: TGTGCCAGCAGCAAACTGACAGGGGGCAGCTACGAGCAGTACTTC.

The genes are TRBV5-1 and TRBJ2-1; 10 bases agree with TRBD2. CDR1 is SGHRS and CDR2 is YFSETQ in the germline V gene. The V and J ends lost 0 bases and 8 bases, in that order; junction bases with no gene match: 11. The CDR3 has 17 amino acids. CDR3 sequence (DNA): TGCGCCAGCAGCTTGGGGCGTAGCGGGGGGATACACGATGAGCAGTTCTTC. Translated: CASSLGRSGGIHDEQFF.

This rearrangement joins TRBV3-1 (or the pseudogene TRBV3-2) to TRBJ2-7, with 10 bases fitting TRBD1. The V gene's germline CDR1 is LGHDT and CDR2 YNNKEL (reference sequence). Trimming removed 6 bases from V and 0 bases from J; junction bases left unmatched: 5. This CDR3 region has 15 residues. The CDR3 bases are TGTGCCAGCAGGGCGACAGGGGGCCTCTCCTACGAGCAGTACTTC. Translation gives CASRATGGLSYEQYF.

The J gene is TRBJ2-5, the V gene TRBV2; the match to TRBD1 covers 11 bases. From germline, CDR1 is SNHLY and CDR2 FYNNEI. The V and J ends lost 6 bases and 0 bases, in that order; junction bases with no gene match: 3. CDR3 length equals 15 residues. The CDR3: CASSRDRGYQETQYF. The CDR3 nucleotides are TGTGCCAGCAGCCGGGACAGGGGGTACCAAGAGACCCAGTACTTC.

The V and J genes are TRBV9 and TRBJ1-6; D gene ambiguous. Germline V gives CDR1 SGDLS, CDR2 YYNGEE. The CDR3 is 15 amino acids. Deletions cut 0 bases from V and 10 bases from J, with 14 bases between. The CDR3 spells CASSVAGVVGSPLHF. CDR3 sequence (DNA): TGTGCCAGCAGCGTAGCCGGGGTCGTAGGATCACCCCTCCACTTT.

The chain has TRBV9 and TRBJ2-7, with 8 bases lining up with TRBD1. Trimming at V came to 4 bases and at J to 7 bases, leaving 13 bases not matched to a gene. CDR1 and CDR2 from the germline V gene are SGDLS and YYNGEE. The CDR3 runs to 15 residues. The CDR3 bases are TGTGCCAGCAGCCCCCGGCAGGGGGCGCCGGGGGAGCAGTACTTC. Amino acid sequence: CASSPRQGAPGEQYF.

This chain connects TRBV15 to TRBJ1-3; no clear D. The CDR3 runs 15 residues. V was trimmed by 0 bases and J by 6 bases, leaving 12 bases between them. CDR1 is LNHNV and CDR2 is YYDKDF in the germline V gene (reference sequence). DNA of the CDR3: TGTGCCACCAGCAGAGAATCGGGATTCGAAAACACCATATATTTT. It translates to CATSRESGFENTIYF.

V is TRBV6-2 or TRBV6-3 and J is TRBJ2-1; 7 bases match TRBD2. CDR1 is MNHEY and CDR2 is SVGEGT in the germline V gene. V lost 2 bases, J lost 0 bases, and 16 bases stayed unmatched. The CDR3 consists of 20 residues. The CDR3 sequence: CASSYKLAISVPASYNEQFF. Here the CDR3 DNA reads TGTGCCAGCAGTTACAAACTAGCGATCTCCGTGCCCGCCTCCTACAATGAGCAGTTCTTC.

The chain recombines TRBV7-9 with TRBJ2-1, with D perhaps matching TRBD1 (5 bases). CDR3 length: 14 amino acids. The V gene's germline CDR1 is SEHNR and CDR2 FQNEAQ (reference sequence). With 5 bases removed from V and 7 bases from J, the gap between germline ends came to 15 bases. CDR3 protein: CASSLLSGLNEQFF. The CDR3 DNA reads TGTGCCAGCAGCCTCCTGTCAGGGCTTAATGAGCAGTTCTTC.

This clone appeared a single time. The chain couples TRBV20-1 to TRBJ2-7; D ambiguous. Germline V gene sequence: CDR1 DFQATT, CDR2 SNEGSKA (reference sequence). Deletions cut 2 bases from V and 5 bases from J, with 7 bases between. CDR3 size: 11 residues. CDR3 bases: TGCAGTGCTAGATCTGGCCACGAGCAGTACTTC. It translates to CSARSGHEQYF.

This rearrangement joins TRBV14 to TRBJ1-1; no clear D. V was trimmed by 5 bases and J by 7 bases, leaving 8 bases between them. The length of the CDR3 is 11 residues. Looked up from germline, CDR1 is SGHDN and CDR2 is FVKESK. In DNA, the CDR3 is TGTGCCAGCAGCTACAGCAATGAAGCTTTCTTT. This codes for CASSYSNEAFF.

The chain is built from TRBV6-5 and TRBJ2-1; 7 positions agree with TRBD2. Germline-derived CDR1 and CDR2 are MNHEY and SVGAGI. The CDR3 consists of 16 residues. J gave up 4 bases and V 0 bases, and 6 bases lay outside the gene matches. The CDR3 DNA sequence: TGTGCCAGCAGTTACTCCCCCGGACTAGAGTACAATGAGCAGTTCTTC. Translating it yields CASSYSPGLEYNEQFF.

V usage is TRBV5-1 and J usage is TRBJ1-1; D not resolved. V lost 6 bases to trimming and J lost 5 bases, with 8 bases between them. This CDR3 contains 11 residues. Germline CDR1 is SGHRS and CDR2 is YFSETQ. The CDR3 sequence is CASTGETEAFF. The CDR3 coding sequence is TGCGCCAGCACCGGAGAGACTGAAGCTTTCTTT.

This chain connects TRBV29-1 to TRBJ2-5; TRBD2 matches at 9 bases. CDR1 is SQVTM, CDR2 ANQGSEA, per germline. The CDR3 is 14 amino acids. V lost 6 bases and J lost 5; bases outside the gene matches: 10. DNA of the CDR3: TGCAGCGTGGAGGGCGGGAGGGCCGGTGAGACCCAGTACTTC. It encodes CSVEGGRAGETQYF.